The next 30 T cell receptor beta chains were all read from a single sample in a study of beta chain features in type 1 diabetes. Study findings and constraints: In every one of the four CD4+ subsets, TCRB CDR3s were moderately but significantly shorter in Type 1 diabetes patients.

The antigens of these receptors remain unknown. The authors reverse transcribed all of the isolated RNA, so sequencing captured expressed TCRB transcripts. Sequenced by immunoSEQ multiplex PCR; TCRdb stores in-frame clones only, minus some. The sample contains 150,000 to 200,000 clones, 50% to 70% of which appear only once. The sample consisted of naive CD4+ T cells from blood. The receptor set was obtained from a man aged 30 to 45 with type 1 diabetes.

The J gene is TRBJ2-6, the V gene TRBV4-3; no clear D gene. V lost 0 bases, J lost 0 bases, and 9 bases lay in between. Germline CDR1 and CDR2: LGHNA and YSLEER. The CDR3 length is 17 residues. Written as DNA, the CDR3 is TGCGCCAGCAGCCAAGATTGGTGGCTCTCTGGGGCCAACGTCCTGACTTTC. This gives the protein CASSQDWWLSGANVLTF.

V is TRBV27 and J is TRBJ2-3, with D possibly matching TRBD1 (6 bases). The germline gives CDR1 MNHEY, CDR2 SMNVEV (reference sequence). The length of the CDR3 is 13 residues. V lost 6 bases and J lost 4, with 11 bases in between. The CDR3 DNA reads as TGTGCCAGCAGAGCACAGGGACCAGATACGCAGTATTTT. Residues: CASRAQGPDTQYF.

This chain uses TRBV11-2 with TRBJ2-5, with D hard to call. The germline V gene has CDR1 SGHAT and CDR2 FQNNGV. CDR3 length equals 15 residues. Trimming shortened V by 5 bases and J by 1 base, and 14 bases separated the two germline ends. The CDR3 sequence is CASSQQPHGQETQYF. Here the CDR3 DNA reads TGTGCCAGCAGCCAGCAACCCCACGGCCAAGAGACCCAGTACTTC.

This clone turned up a few times. This chain links TRBV7-9 with TRBJ1-1; perhaps TRBD1 as D (5 bases). Trimming took 3 bases from V and 1 from J, leaving 15 bases between them. Germline-derived CDR1 and CDR2 are SEHNR and FQNEAQ (reference sequence). CDR3 length: 16 residues. CDR3 in amino acids: CASSFPGGGTNTEAFF. The CDR3 DNA is TGTGCCAGCAGCTTCCCAGGCGGGGGAACGAACACTGAAGCTTTCTTT.

This chain uses TRBV27 with TRBJ2-2, with D perhaps TRBD2 (5 bases). The CDR3 runs 16 residues. In germline, CDR1 is MNHEY, CDR2 SMNVEV (reference sequence). With 7 bases removed from V and 0 bases from J, the gap between germline ends came to 15 bases. The CDR3 DNA follows: TGTGCCAGCAACTTTAGGCTAGCTGCGAACACCGGGGAGCTGTTTTTT. This encodes CASNFRLAANTGELFF.

This clone has only a few counts. The chain uses TRBV21-1 and TRBJ2-7; the table's D call TRBD2 went unverified against the DNA. TRBV21-1 is described as a pseudogene. The CDR3 sequence is 11 residues long. CDR3 coding DNA: TGTGCCAGCAGCAACTTGTGCGAGCAGTACTTC. Its translation is CASSNLCEQYF.

The rearrangement links TRBV5-4 to TRBJ2-5, with D perhaps TRBD1 or TRBD2 (6 bases each). V was trimmed by 3 bases and J by 2 bases, leaving 11 bases between them. The CDR3 sequence is 14 residues long. CDR1 is SGHNT, CDR2 YYREEE, per germline (reference sequence). The DNA for the CDR3 is TGTGCCAGCAGCTCGGGGGCCGTTCAAGAGACCCAGTACTTC. It specifies CASSSGAVQETQYF. The variable domain in full, completed from reference TRBV5-4 and TRBJ2-5, reads ETGVTQSPTHLIKTRGQQVTLRCSSQSGHNTVSWYQQALGQGPQFIFQYYREEENGRGNFPPRFSGLQFPNYSSELNVNALELDDSALYLCASSSGAVQETQYFGPGTRLLVL.

The chain is built from TRBV30 and TRBJ1-3; D is ambiguous. V lost 0 bases and J lost 2, with 20 bases in between. There are 18 residues in the CDR3. Germline lookup yields CDR1 GTSNPN and CDR2 SVGIG (reference sequence). CDR3 DNA: TGTGCCTGGAGTGTACAAATATTCGGCTTCGGGACTGGAAACACCATATATTTT. This translates into CAWSVQIFGFGTGNTIYF.

The chain carries TRBV18 and TRBJ2-5, with 9 bases identical to TRBD1. V lost 6 bases and J lost 4; bases outside the gene matches: 9. This CDR3 contains 15 residues. The germline gives CDR1 KGHSH, CDR2 LQKENI. CDR3 region: CASSGQGREGETQYF. The CDR3 region has the DNA TGTGCCAGCTCGGGACAGGGCCGTGAAGGAGAGACCCAGTACTTC.

The chain recombines TRBV30 with TRBJ1-1; perhaps TRBD1 as D (5 bases). The CDR3 has 15 amino acids. V shed 0 bases and J shed 2 bases, with 13 bases lying between them. The germline V gene encodes CDR1 GTSNPN and CDR2 SVGIG (reference sequence). The CDR3: CAWSVRGRVNTEAFF. As DNA, the CDR3 is TGTGCCTGGAGTGTACGGGGCAGGGTCAACACTGAAGCTTTCTTT.

The chain uses TRBV7-2 and TRBJ2-3, with TRBD1 matching over 10 bases. The germline gives CDR1 SGHTA, CDR2 FQGNSA. CDR3 length: 14 amino acids. The ends lost 6 bases at V and 3 bases at J; junction bases unmatched: 3. CDR3 protein: CASRWDRGTDTQYF. DNA for the CDR3: TGTGCCAGCAGATGGGACAGGGGAACAGATACGCAGTATTTT.

The V gene is TRBV7-9, the J gene TRBJ2-3; D gene uncertain. CDR3 length equals 13 residues. Trimming left V 5 bases short and J 0 bases short, with 6 bases between. CDR1 SEHNR and CDR2 FQNEAQ come from the germline V gene (reference sequence). CDR3 in DNA: TGTGCCAGCAGCACGTCTAGCACAGATACGCAGTATTTT. Its translation: CASSTSSTDTQYF.

The rearrangement joins TRBV29-1 to TRBJ1-4, with D uncertain. Germline-derived CDR1 and CDR2 are SQVTM and ANQGSEA. V lost 4 bases to trimming and J lost 1 base, with 10 bases between them. The CDR3 is 14 amino acids. CDR3: CSVATPGTNEKLFF. The CDR3, as DNA: TGCAGCGTTGCTACCCCGGGAACTAATGAAAAACTGTTTTTT.

The V gene is TRBV7-2, the J gene TRBJ2-3; TRBD2 agrees at 14 bases. This CDR3 comprises 16 residues. V dropped 5 bases and J dropped 5; count of bases not matched to a gene: 6. Germline V gene data show CDR1 as SGHTA and CDR2 as FQGNSA. CDR3 amino acids: CASSTGTSGGGDTQYF. The DNA of the CDR3 is TGTGCCAGCAGCACCGGGACTAGCGGGGGAGGAGATACGCAGTATTTT.

This rearrangement joins TRBV7-2 to TRBJ2-1; no clear D gene. The V and J ends lost 5 bases and 0 bases respectively, with 8 bases between them. Germline CDR1 is SGHTA and CDR2 is FQGNSA. This CDR3 region has 14 residues. The CDR3 reads CASSQESSYNEQFF. Written as DNA, the CDR3 is TGTGCCAGCAGCCAAGAGAGCTCCTACAATGAGCAGTTCTTC.

The chain is built from TRBV6-5 and TRBJ2-3; D gene ambiguous. The ends were cut back, 8 bases at V and 0 bases at J, with 6 bases in the middle. The CDR3 loop spans 12 amino acids. Per the germline V gene, CDR1 is MNHEY and CDR2 is SVGAGI. In DNA, the CDR3 is TGTGCCAGCCGAGGTAGCACAGATACGCAGTATTTT. It yields the protein CASRGSTDTQYF.

The genes are TRBV7-6 and TRBJ2-7, with D maybe TRBD1 (5 bases). Trimming shortened V by 6 bases and J by 4 bases, and 13 bases separated the two germline ends. The length of the CDR3 is 13 residues. Germline CDR1 reads SGHVS; CDR2 reads FNYEAQ. CDR3 sequence: CASSRTPLYEQYF. CDR3 nucleotides: TGTGCCAGCAGTAGGACACCACTTTACGAGCAGTACTTC.

Of note for this clone: In the same sample, other DNA sequences code for this CDR3. The rearrangement uses TRBV20-1 and TRBJ2-5; D gene ambiguous. V was trimmed by 2 bases and J by 5 bases, leaving 6 bases between them. The CDR3 is made up of 11 amino acids. Looked up from germline, CDR1 is DFQATT and CDR2 is SNEGSKA (reference sequence). CDR3 sequence (DNA): TGCAGTGCTAGACTACGGGAGACCCAGTACTTC. Translated: CSARLRETQYF.

The chain employs TRBV30 and TRBJ1-4; 9 bases align to TRBD1. Germline V gene data show CDR1 as GTSNPN and CDR2 as SVGIG (reference sequence). V lost 4 bases to trimming and J lost 8 bases; unmatched junction nucleotides: 5. This CDR3 is 13 amino acids long. The CDR3 reads CAWNRGRWEKLFF. Written as DNA, the CDR3 is TGTGCCTGGAACAGGGGGCGATGGGAAAAACTGTTTTTT.

V and J are TRBV28 and TRBJ2-1; 9 positions agree with TRBD1. With 6 bases clipped from V and 7 bases from J, the junction kept 10 bases outside the gene matches. CDR3 length equals 15 residues. Germline lookup yields CDR1 MDHEN and CDR2 SYDVKM. The CDR3 nucleotides read TGTGCCAGCAGACTCCGGGACAGGGAGGGAAATGAGCAGTTCTTC. Residues: CASRLRDREGNEQFF.

The V and J genes are TRBV13 and TRBJ2-1; D not resolved. Germline CDR1 PRHDT, CDR2 FYEKMQ (reference sequence). Trimming pared 9 bases from V and 7 bases from J, leaving 10 bases between. This CDR3 comprises 11 residues. The CDR3 coding sequence is TGTGCCAGTCACGGTAGGAATGAGCAGTTCTTC. Translated: CASHGRNEQFF.

The rearrangement joins TRBV29-1 to TRBJ2-7, with 11 positions matching TRBD1. This CDR3 region has 13 residues. Germline loops: CDR1 SQVTM, CDR2 ANQGSEA. The V gene end was trimmed by 7 bases and the J gene end by 2 bases; junction bases not matched to a gene: 4. CDR3 nucleotides: TGCAGCGGGCGGGGACAGGGGGCCTACGAGCAGTACTTC. Translating gives CSGRGQGAYEQYF.

This chain joins TRBV4-3 and TRBJ2-6; no clear D. Germline V gene lookup returns CDR1 LGHNA and CDR2 YSLEER. V was cut by 0 bases and J by 0 bases, with 9 bases left in between. The CDR3 is made up of 17 amino acids. As DNA, the CDR3 is TGCGCCAGCAGCCAAGATTCCCGAAACTCTGGGGCCAACGTCCTGACTTTC. Its protein is CASSQDSRNSGANVLTF.

This rearrangement joins TRBV7-9 to TRBJ2-4; D remains ambiguous. CDR1 and CDR2 (germline): SEHNR, FQNEAQ (reference sequence). CDR3 size: 15 residues. Trimming took off 3 bases at V and 6 bases at J, with 15 bases between the two ends. CDR3 protein: CASSLTGSPGNIQYF. The CDR3, as DNA: TGTGCCAGCAGCTTGACCGGGTCCCCCGGAAACATTCAGTACTTC.

This clone was observed a few times. The CDR3 DNA is TGTGCCACCAGCAGAGATTTGGCAGGGGGTGAGACCCAGTACTTC. This encodes CATSRDLAGGETQYF. The chain combines TRBV15 with TRBJ2-5; the match to TRBD1 covers 7 bases. CDR1 is LNHNV, CDR2 YYDKDF, per germline (reference sequence). With V trimmed by 0 bases and J by 5 bases, 6 bases remained unmatched. The CDR3 has 15 amino acids.

V and J are TRBV25-1 and TRBJ1-1; D might be TRBD1 (5 bases). This CDR3 contains 14 residues. Germline V lookup: CDR1 MGHDK, CDR2 SYGVNS. V was cut by 4 bases and J by 2 bases, with 11 bases left in between. CDR3 sequence: CASSATTGNTEAFF. CDR3 DNA: TGTGCCAGCAGTGCAACTACAGGTAACACTGAAGCTTTCTTT.

V is TRBV2 and J is TRBJ2-5, with no clear D. In germline, CDR1 is SNHLY, CDR2 FYNNEI. The CDR3 runs to 13 residues. Trimming took off 7 bases at V and 4 bases at J, with 13 bases between the two ends. The CDR3 is CASMGKIGETQYF. Here the CDR3 DNA reads TGTGCCAGCATGGGAAAGATCGGAGAGACCCAGTACTTC.

The chain recombines TRBV29-1 with TRBJ2-5; possible D gene TRBD1, 6 bases. V was trimmed by 3 bases and J by 5 bases, leaving 13 bases between them. This CDR3 has 13 amino acids. From germline, CDR1 is SQVTM and CDR2 ANQGSEA. CDR3 region: CSVDKAGAETQYF. CDR3 in DNA: TGCAGCGTTGACAAAGCAGGGGCGGAGACCCAGTACTTC.

This chain links TRBV30 with TRBJ1-2; a possible D gene is TRBD1 (5 bases). V was pared by 1 base and J by 0 bases, with 9 bases between. The CDR3 has 14 residues. From germline, CDR1 is GTSNPN and CDR2 SVGIG (reference sequence). The CDR3 region has the DNA TGTGCCTGGAGTGCCAGGGCAGCTAACTATGGCTACACCTTC. It specifies CAWSARAANYGYTF.

The genes are TRBV30 and TRBJ2-3; possibly TRBD1 or TRBD2 for D (6 bases each). The CDR3 is made up of 17 amino acids. Looked up from germline, CDR1 is GTSNPN and CDR2 is SVGIG (reference sequence). Trimming pared 4 bases from V and 3 bases from J, leaving 23 bases between. The CDR3 protein is CAWNRGGGGQKTDTQYF. The CDR3 DNA sequence: TGTGCCTGGAACCGAGGAGGGGGAGGCCAAAAAACAGATACGCAGTATTTT.